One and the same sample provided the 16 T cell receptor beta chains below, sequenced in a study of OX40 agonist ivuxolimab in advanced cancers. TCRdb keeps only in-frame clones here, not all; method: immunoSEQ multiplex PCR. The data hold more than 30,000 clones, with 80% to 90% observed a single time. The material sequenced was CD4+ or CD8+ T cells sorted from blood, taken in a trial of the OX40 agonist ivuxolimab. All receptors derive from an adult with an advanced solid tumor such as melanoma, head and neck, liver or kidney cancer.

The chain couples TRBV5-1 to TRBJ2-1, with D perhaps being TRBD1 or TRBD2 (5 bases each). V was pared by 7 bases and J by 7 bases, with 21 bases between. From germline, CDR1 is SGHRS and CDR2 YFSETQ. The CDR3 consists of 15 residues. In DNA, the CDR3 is TGCGCCAGCGCGAAGGACCGAGGGCCAGGGAATGAGCAGTTCTTC. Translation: CASAKDRGPGNEQFF.

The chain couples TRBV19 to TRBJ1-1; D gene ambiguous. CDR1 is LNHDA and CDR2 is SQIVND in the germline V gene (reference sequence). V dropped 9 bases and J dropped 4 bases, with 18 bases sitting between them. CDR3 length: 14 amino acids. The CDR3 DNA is TGTGCCAGCCAAACGGAGGGCTCGGGCACTGAAGCTTTCTTT. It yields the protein CASQTEGSGTEAFF.

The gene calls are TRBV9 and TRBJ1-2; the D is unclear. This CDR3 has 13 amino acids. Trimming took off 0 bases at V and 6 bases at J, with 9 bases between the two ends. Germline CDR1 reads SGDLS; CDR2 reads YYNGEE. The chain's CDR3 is CASSVAIRDGYTF. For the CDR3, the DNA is TGTGCCAGCAGCGTAGCTATACGGGATGGCTACACCTTC.

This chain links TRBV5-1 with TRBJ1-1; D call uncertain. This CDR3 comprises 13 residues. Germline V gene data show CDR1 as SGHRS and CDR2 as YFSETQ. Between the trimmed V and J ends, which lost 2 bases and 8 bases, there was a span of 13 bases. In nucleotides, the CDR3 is TGCGCCAGCAGCTTCTCGGGGAGGCAGGAAGCTTTCTTT. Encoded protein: CASSFSGRQEAFF.

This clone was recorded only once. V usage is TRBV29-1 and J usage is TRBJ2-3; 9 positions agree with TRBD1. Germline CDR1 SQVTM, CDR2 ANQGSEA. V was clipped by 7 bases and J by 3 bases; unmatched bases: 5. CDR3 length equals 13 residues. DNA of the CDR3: TGCAGCGCAACACAGGGGGCAACAGATACGCAGTATTTT. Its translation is CSATQGATDTQYF.

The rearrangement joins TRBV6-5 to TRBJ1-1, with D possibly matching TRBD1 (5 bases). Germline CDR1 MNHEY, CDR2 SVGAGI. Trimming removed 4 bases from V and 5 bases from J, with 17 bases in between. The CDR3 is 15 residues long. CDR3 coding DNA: TGTGCCAGCAGTTCAGGCAGGGAAGTAGGAACTGAAGCTTTCTTT. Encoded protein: CASSSGREVGTEAFF.

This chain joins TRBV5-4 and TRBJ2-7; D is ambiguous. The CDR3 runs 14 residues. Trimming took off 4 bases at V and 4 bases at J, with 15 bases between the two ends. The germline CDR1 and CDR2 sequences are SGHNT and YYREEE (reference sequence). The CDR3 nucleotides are TGTGCCAGCAGCGACGTGGCTAGTCGGTACGAGCAGTACTTC. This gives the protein CASSDVASRYEQYF.

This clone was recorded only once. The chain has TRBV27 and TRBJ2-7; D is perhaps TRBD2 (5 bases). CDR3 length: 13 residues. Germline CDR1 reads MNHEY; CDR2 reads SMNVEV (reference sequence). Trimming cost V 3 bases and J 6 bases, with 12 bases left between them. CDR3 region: CASSLPGGAEQYF. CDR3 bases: TGTGCCAGCAGTTTGCCCGGAGGAGCCGAGCAGTACTTC.

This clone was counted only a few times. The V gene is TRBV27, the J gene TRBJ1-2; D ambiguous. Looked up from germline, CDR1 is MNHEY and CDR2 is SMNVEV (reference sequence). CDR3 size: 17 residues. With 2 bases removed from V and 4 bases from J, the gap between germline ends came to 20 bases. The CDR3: CASSLSFGVRQAYGYTF. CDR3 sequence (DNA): TGTGCCAGCAGTTTAAGCTTTGGGGTTAGGCAGGCCTATGGCTACACCTTC.

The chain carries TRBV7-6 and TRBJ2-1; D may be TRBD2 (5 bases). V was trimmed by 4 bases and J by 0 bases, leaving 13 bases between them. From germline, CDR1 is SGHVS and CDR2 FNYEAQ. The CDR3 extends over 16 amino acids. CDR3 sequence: CASSSPLAGSYNEQFF. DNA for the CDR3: TGTGCCAGCAGCTCCCCGCTAGCAGGCTCCTACAATGAGCAGTTCTTC. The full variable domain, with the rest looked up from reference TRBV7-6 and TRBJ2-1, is GAGVSQSPRYKVTKRGQDVALRCDPISGHVSLYWYRQALGQGPEFLTYFNYEAQQDKSGLPNDRFSAERPEGSISTLTIQRTEQRDSAMYRCASSSPLAGSYNEQFFGPGTRLTVL.

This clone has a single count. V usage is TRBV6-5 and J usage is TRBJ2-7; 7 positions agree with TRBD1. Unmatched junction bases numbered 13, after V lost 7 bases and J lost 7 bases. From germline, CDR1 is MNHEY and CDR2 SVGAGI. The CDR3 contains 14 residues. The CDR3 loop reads CASNDLTGSGEQYF. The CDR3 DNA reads TGTGCCAGCAACGATCTGACAGGGTCCGGGGAGCAGTACTTC.

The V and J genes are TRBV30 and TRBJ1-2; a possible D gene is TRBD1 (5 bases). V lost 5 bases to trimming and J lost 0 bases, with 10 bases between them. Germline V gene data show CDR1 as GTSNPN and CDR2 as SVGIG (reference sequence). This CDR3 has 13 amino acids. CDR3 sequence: CAWPTGANYGYTF. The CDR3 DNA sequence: TGTGCCTGGCCCACAGGAGCTAACTATGGCTACACCTTC.

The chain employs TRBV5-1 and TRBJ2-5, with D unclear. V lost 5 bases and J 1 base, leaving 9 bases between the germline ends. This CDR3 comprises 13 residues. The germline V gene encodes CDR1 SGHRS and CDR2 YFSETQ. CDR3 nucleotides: TGCGCCAGCAGACAAACGGTCCAAGAGACCCAGTACTTC. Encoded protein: CASRQTVQETQYF.

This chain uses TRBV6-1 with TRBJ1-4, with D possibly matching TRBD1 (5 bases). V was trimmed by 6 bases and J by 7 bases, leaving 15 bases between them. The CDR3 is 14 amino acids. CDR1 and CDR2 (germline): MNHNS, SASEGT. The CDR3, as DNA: TGTGCCAGCAGGCAGGGCCCGTCGGGTGAAAAACTGTTTTTT. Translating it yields CASRQGPSGEKLFF.

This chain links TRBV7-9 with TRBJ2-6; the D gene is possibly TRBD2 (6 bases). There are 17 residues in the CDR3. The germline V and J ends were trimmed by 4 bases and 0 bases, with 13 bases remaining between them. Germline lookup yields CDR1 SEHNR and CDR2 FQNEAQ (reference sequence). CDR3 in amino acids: CASSSGTSSSGANVLTF. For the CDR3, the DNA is TGTGCCAGCAGCTCCGGGACTTCGAGCTCTGGGGCCAACGTCCTGACTTTC.

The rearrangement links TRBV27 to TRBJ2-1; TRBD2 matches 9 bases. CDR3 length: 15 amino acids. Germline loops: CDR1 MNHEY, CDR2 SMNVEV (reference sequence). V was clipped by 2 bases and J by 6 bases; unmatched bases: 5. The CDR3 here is CASSLMREGANEQFF. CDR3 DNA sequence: TGTGCCAGCAGTTTAATGCGGGAGGGAGCCAATGAGCAGTTCTTC.